The following is a T cell receptor (beta chain) sequence with its context. Germline CDR1 is SGHAT and CDR2 is FQNNGV. This CDR3 spans 18 amino acids. V shed 0 bases, J shed 6 bases, and the junction held 10 bases outside the gene matches. Original data processing: Scientists estimated how many nucleated cells there were by amplifying reference gene primers. Here immunoSEQ multiplex PCR was the method, and the copy in TCRdb shows in-frame clones only, minus some. V and J calls and clone size are those listed in that table; D and trimming were worked out from the DNA. Among 200,000 or so clones, approximately 80% were seen once, and the ten largest hold about 10%. These data are taken from a study of blood T cell repertoires in COVID-19. Study as a whole: The United States, Italy and Spain provided the acute and convalescent COVID-19 samples. Nucleic acid was either cDNA or gDNA, and it came from T cells, B-cell-depleted T cells, or PBMCs.

The sample comprised peripheral blood. The genes are TRBV11-2 and TRBJ2-3, with 12 bases that match TRBD2. The receptor was derived from a woman aged 80 or over with acute or convalescent COVID-19. CDR3 residues: CASSLDLASGGAWDTQYF. In DNA form, the CDR3 reads TGTGCCAGCAGCTTAGATCTGGCTAGCGGGGGGGCATGGGATACGCAGTATTTT. The full variable domain, its missing parts supplied by reference TRBV11-2 and TRBJ2-3, is EAGVAQSPRYKIIEKRQSVAFWCNPISGHATLYWYQQILGQGPKLLIQFQNNGVVDDSQLPKDRFSAERLKGVDSTLKIQPAKLEDSAVYLCASSLDLASGGAWDTQYFGPGTRLTVL.